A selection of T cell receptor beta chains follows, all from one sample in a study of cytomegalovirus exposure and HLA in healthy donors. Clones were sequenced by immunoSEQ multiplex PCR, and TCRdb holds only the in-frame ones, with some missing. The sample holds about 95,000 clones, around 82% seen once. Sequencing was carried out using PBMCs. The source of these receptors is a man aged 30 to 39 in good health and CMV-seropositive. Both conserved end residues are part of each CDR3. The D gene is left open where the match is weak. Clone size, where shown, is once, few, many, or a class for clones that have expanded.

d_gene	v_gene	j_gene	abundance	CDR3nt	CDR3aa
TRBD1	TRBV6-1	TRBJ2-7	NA	TGTGCCAGCAGTGCCCGGGACAGGGCCTACGAGCAGTACTTC	CASSARDRAYEQYF
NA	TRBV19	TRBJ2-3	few	TGTGCCAGTAGAGTCGGGGATACGCAGTATTTT	CASRVGDTQYF
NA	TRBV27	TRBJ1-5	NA	TGTGCCAGCAGTTTATACTCCGGGAGCAATCAGCCCCAGCATTTT	CASSLYSGSNQPQHF
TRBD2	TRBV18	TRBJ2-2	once	TGTGCCAGCTCACCGGGGGGGGCGAACACCGGGGAGCTGTTTTTT	CASSPGGANTGELFF
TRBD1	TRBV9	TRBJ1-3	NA	TGTGCCAGCAGCCCCCGGGACAGGGGTTATGGAAACACCATATATTTT	CASSPRDRGYGNTIYF
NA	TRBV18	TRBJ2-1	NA	TGTGCCAGCTCTCCCACCGCGAGCTCCTACAATGAGCAGTTCTTC	CASSPTASSYNEQFF
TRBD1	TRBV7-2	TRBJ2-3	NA	TGTGCCAGCAGCCCCCCCGGACAGGGTACAGATACGCAGTATTTT	CASSPPGQGTDTQYF
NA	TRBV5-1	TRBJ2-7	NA	TGCGCCAGCAGCCTAACCTTCTCCTCCGCAAGCTCCTACGAGCAGTACTTC	CASSLTFSSASSYEQYF
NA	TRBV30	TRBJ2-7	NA	TGTGCCTGGGCTCGACAGGGAGGCTACGAGCAGTACTTC	CAWARQGGYEQYF
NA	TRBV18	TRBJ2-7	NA	TGTGCCAGCTCACTTGGGGGGGCCTCCTACGAGCAGTACTTC	CASSLGGASYEQYF
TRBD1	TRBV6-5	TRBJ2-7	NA	TGTGCCAGCAGTGTCCGGGACAGGGCATACTACGAGCAGTACTTC	CASSVRDRAYYEQYF
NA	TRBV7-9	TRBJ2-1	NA	TGTGCCAGCTGGAGGAGGGGCGATGAGCAGTTCTTC	CASWRRGDEQFF
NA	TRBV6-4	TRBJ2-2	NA	TGTGCCAGCAGTCCGAGGGCGAACACCGGGGAGCTGTTTTTT	CASSPRANTGELFF
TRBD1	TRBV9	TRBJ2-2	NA	TGTGCCAGCAGCAACAGGGGCCGCCAGAACACCGGGGAGCTGTTTTTT	CASSNRGRQNTGELFF
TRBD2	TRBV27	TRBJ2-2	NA	TGTGCCAGCAGTCGCGGGGGGGGAAGGGCCACCGGGGAGCTGTTTTTT	CASSRGGGRATGELFF
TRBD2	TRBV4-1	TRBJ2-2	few	TGCGCCAGCAGCCAGGCGGGACTAGCGGGAGTAGGCACCGGGGAGCTGTTTTTT	CASSQAGLAGVGTGELFF
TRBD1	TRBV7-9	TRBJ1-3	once	TGTGCCAGCAGCCCAGGGACAGGCCCTGGAAACACCATATATTTT	CASSPGTGPGNTIYF
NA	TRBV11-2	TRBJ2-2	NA	TGTGCCAGCAGCTTAGGGGAGTTCGGGGAGCTGTTTTTT	CASSLGEFGELFF
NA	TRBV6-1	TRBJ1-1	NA	TGTGCCAGCAGTGAACGAGGGAGCACTGAAGCTTTCTTT	CASSERGSTEAFF
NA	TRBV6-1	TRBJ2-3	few	TGTGCCAGCAGTGAAGAGCTGGGAGGCACAGATACGCAGTATTTT	CASSEELGGTDTQYF
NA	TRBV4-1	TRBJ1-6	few	TGCGCCAGCAGCCAAGTGCGGGGAGGGGGGGTAGATTCACCCCTCCACTTT	CASSQVRGGGVDSPLHF
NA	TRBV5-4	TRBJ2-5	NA	TGTGCCAGCAGCTTCTCACAGGGAGAGACCCAGTACTTC	CASSFSQGETQYF
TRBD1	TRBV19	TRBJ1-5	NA	TGTGCCAGTAGCACCCAGGGGGGCCAGCCCCAGCATTTT	CASSTQGGQPQHF
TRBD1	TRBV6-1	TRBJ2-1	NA	TGTGCCAGCAGCAGGGACAGGGGGCATGATGAGCAGTTCTTC	CASSRDRGHDEQFF
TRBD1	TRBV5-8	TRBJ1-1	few	TGTGCCAGCAGTTGGGGACAGGGGGCAGAAAACACTGAAGCTTTCTTT	CASSWGQGAENTEAFF
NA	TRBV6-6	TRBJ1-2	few	TGTGCCAGCAGTCCCCAGACAGGAACTAACTATGGCTACACCTTC	CASSPQTGTNYGYTF
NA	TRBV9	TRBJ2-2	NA	TGTGCCAGCAGCGTAGGGCTAGCGAACACCGGGGAGCTGTTTTTT	CASSVGLANTGELFF
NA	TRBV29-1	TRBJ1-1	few	TGCAGCGTTGGGGGGGGACCGCTTGAAGCTTTCTTT	CSVGGGPLEAFF
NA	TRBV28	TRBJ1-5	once	TGTGCCAGCAGCCGCCCAGGGTTAGACAATCAGCCCCAGCATTTT	CASSRPGLDNQPQHF
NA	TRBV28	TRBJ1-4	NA	TGTGCCAGCAGTCCCCCCCAGGTGGGGGGTAATGAAAAACTGTTTTTT	CASSPPQVGGNEKLFF
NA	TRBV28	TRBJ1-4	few	TGTGCCAGCACCCTCGAGGGGGTGGGGGAAAAACTGTTTTTT	CASTLEGVGEKLFF
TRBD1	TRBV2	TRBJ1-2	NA	TGTGCCAGCTCCCGGGACAGGGGTAACTATGGCTACACCTTC	CASSRDRGNYGYTF
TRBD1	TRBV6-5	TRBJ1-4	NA	TGTGCCAGCAGTTTGGAACAGGGGAATGAAAAACTGTTTTTT	CASSLEQGNEKLFF
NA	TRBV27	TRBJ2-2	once	TGTGCCAGCAGTTTGAGGGAACGCGGCACCGGGGAGCTGTTTTTT	CASSLRERGTGELFF
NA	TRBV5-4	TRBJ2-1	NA	TGTGCCAGCAACCAAGGGGGACCATACGATCTACGGCCCTACAATGAGCAGTTCTTC	CASNQGGPYDLRPYNEQFF
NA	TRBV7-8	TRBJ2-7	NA	TGTGCCAGCAGCTCACCCGGGATTTCCTACGAGCAGTACTTC	CASSSPGISYEQYF
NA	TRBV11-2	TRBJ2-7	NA	TGTGCCAGCAGCGGAGGCGTCTACGAGCAGTACTTC	CASSGGVYEQYF
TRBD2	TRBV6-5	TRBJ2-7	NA	TGTGCCAGCAGTTACCAAAGACTAGCGGGAGCCTACGAGCAGTACTTC	CASSYQRLAGAYEQYF
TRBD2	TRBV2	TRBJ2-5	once	TGTGCCAGCAGTGAAAGGAGTAGCGGGACCCAAGAGACCCAGTACTTC	CASSERSSGTQETQYF
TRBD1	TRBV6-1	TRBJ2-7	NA	TGTGCCACCACCCCACAGGGGGCGCAGAACGAGCAGTACTTC	CATTPQGAQNEQYF
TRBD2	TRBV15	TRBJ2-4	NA	TGTGCCACCAGCGGAGAGGCTAGCGGGAGTACGTACATTCAGTACTTC	CATSGEASGSTYIQYF
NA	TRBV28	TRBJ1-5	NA	TGTGCCAGCAGTTTATTCAGCAGGCTAAATCAGCCCCAGCATTTT	CASSLFSRLNQPQHF
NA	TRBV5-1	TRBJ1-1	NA	TGCGCCAGCAGCTTCGAGGGCTACACTGAAGCTTTCTTT	CASSFEGYTEAFF
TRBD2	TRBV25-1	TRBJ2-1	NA	TGTGCCAGCAGTGACGAGAACTCCGGGACTACTTTTTACAATGAGCAGTTCTTC	CASSDENSGTTFYNEQFF
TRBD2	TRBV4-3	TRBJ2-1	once	TGCGCCAGCAGCCAATCGGCGGGACTAGCTCCGTCGAATGAGCAGTTCTTC	CASSQSAGLAPSNEQFF
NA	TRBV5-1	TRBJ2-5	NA	TGCGCCAGCAGAGTTCCGGGACTCCCCCAAGAGACCCAGTACTTC	CASRVPGLPQETQYF
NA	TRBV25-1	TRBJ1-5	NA	TGTGCCAGCAAAGGGGCAGAGAGCAATCAGCCCCAGCATTTT	CASKGAESNQPQHF
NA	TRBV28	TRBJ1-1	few	TGTGCCAGCAGCCCCTACGAGCGCGATGAAGCTTTCTTT	CASSPYERDEAFF
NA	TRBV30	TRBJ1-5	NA	TGTGCCTGGAGTGTGGGGGGGGACAATCAGCCCCAGCATTTT	CAWSVGGDNQPQHF
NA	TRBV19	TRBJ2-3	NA	TGTGCCAGTAGTATCGAGAGGACTGCTCGCGATTCCTATACGCAGTATTTT	CASSIERTARDSYTQYF
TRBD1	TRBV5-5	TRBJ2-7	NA	TGTGCCAGCAACGCGGACAGGGTTTCCTACGAGCAGTACTTC	CASNADRVSYEQYF
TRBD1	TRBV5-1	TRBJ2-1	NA	TGCGCCAGCACCCCCGGGACAGGGCTCTACAATGAGCAGTTCTTC	CASTPGTGLYNEQFF
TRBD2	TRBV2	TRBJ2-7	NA	TGTGCCAGCAGTTCAGCCGGGAGGACCGAGCAGTACTTC	CASSSAGRTEQYF
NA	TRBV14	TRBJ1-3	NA	TGTGCCAGCAGCCAATCAAGAAACACCATATATTTT	CASSQSRNTIYF
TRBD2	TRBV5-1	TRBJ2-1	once	TGCGCCAGCAGCTTACTAGCGGGAGGGCAGTCCTACAATGAGCAGTTCTTC	CASSLLAGGQSYNEQFF
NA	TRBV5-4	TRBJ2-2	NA	TGTGCCAGCAGCTTGGGAGGGCGAAACACCGGGGAGCTGTTTTTT	CASSLGGRNTGELFF
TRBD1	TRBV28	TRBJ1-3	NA	TGTGCCAGCAGTTTTGGTGTGGGGGACAGCACTGGAAACACCATATATTTT	CASSFGVGDSTGNTIYF
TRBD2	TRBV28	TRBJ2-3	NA	TGTGCCAGCAGTCTCCCTAGGGGCGGGAGGGCCAGGGGGACAGATACGCAGTATTTT	CASSLPRGGRARGTDTQYF
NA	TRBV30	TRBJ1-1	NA	TGTGCCTGGGTGACAGACCATGTCGCTGAAGCTTTCTTT	CAWVTDHVAEAFF
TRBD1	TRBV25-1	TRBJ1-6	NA	TGTGCCAGCAGTGATTCTTACAGGGGGCAGCGATCACCCCTCCACTTT	CASSDSYRGQRSPLHF